This entry features one T cell receptor (beta chain) sequence. Method: immunoSEQ multiplex PCR; TCRdb's copy keeps in-frame clones and lacks some. The sample lists about 350,000 clones, approximately 90% seen once, with approximately 5.9% in the top ten. The CDR3 has 16 residues. V lost 3 bases and J 5 bases, leaving 17 bases between the germline ends. Germline loops: CDR1 SEHNR, CDR2 FQNEAQ (reference sequence). Treatment noted: some 19 received Ad26.COV2.S at low or high dose, single or two shots; several received placebo; per-sample allocation not given. The investigators took samples on day 63 after the first vaccine or placebo injection. The data are from a study of Ad26.COV2.S vaccination and SARS-CoV-2 variants.

V gene TRBV7-9 combines with J gene TRBJ2-1, with D uncertain. This TCR was recovered from a person aged 18-65 years who received the Ad26.COV2.S COVID-19 vaccine or a placebo. This specimen consisted of peripheral blood, obtained in a trial of Ad26.COV2.S vaccine versus placebo. Here the CDR3 reads CASSLEKGGWNNEQFF. In nucleotides, the CDR3 is TGTGCCAGCAGCTTGGAGAAAGGCGGATGGAACAATGAGCAGTTCTTC.